This TCR beta chain stems from a study of cytomegalovirus exposure and HLA in healthy donors. PCR involved 60 Vbeta and 13 Jbeta primers. Original data processing: In a later analysis, the count reached 75 million to 90 million unique TCR beta chains, with 10 million to 14 million shared. Libraries were prepared by immunoSEQ multiplex PCR; TCRdb keeps only in-frame clonotypes and omits some of them. That table gives V, J and clone size, and the DNA gave D and trimming. The table records about 160,000 clones, approximately 75% of them present only once. The study, taken as a whole, reports: In all likelihood, a cluster of highly shared sequence variants was a sequencing artifact.

On this clone itself: Its antigen is still unknown.

Sequenced material: PBMCs. The TCR sequence derives from a woman younger than 30 in good health and CMV-seronegative.

For the CDR3, the DNA is TGTGCCAGCAGTCCGACAGCCACCGGGGAGCTGTTTTTT. Amino acid sequence: CASSPTATGELFF. The chain uses TRBV27 and TRBJ2-2; tentatively, D is TRBD1 (5 bases). This CDR3 has 13 residues. The germline CDR1 and CDR2 sequences are MNHEY and SMNVEV (reference sequence). The V gene lost 5 bases and the J gene lost 4 bases, with 8 bases spanning the gap.